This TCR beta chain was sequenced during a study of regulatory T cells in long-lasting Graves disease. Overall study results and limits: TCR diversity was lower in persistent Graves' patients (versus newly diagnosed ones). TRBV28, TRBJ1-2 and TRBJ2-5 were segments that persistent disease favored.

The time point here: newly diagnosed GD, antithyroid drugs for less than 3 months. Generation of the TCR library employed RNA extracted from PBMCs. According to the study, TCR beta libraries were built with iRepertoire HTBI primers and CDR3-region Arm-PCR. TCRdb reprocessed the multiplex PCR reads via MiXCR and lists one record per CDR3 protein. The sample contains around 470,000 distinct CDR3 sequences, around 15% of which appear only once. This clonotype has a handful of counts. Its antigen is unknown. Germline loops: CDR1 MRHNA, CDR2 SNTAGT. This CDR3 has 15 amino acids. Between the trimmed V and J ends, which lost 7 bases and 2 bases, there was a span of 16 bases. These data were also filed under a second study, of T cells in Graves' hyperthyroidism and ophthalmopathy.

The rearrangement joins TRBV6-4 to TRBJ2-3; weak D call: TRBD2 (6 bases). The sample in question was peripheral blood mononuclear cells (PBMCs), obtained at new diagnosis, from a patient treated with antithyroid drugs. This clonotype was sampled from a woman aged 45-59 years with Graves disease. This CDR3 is CASMVGGPYTDTQYF. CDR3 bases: TGTGCCAGCATGGTCGGGGGTCCGTACACAGATACGCAGTATTTT.